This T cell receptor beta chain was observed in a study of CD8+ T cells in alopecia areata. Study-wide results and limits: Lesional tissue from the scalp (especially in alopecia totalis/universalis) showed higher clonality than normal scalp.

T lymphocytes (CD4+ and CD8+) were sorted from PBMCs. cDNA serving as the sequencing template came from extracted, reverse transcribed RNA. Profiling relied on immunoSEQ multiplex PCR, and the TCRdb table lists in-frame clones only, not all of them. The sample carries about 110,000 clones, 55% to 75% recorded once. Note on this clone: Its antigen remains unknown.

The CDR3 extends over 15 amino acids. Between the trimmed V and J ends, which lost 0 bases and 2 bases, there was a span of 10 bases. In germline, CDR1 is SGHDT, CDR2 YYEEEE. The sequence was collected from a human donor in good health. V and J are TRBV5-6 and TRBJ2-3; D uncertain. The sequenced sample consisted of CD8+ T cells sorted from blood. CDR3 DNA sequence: TGTGCCAGCAGCTTGGATGGTAGCCCCACAGATACGCAGTATTTT. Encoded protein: CASSLDGSPTDTQYF.